The clone carrying this T cell receptor (beta chain) has just a few counts. Its target is not known. The data stem from a study of neurological immune-mediated disorders. Notes on the study in general: TCR-beta repertoires seemed private in all groups, with no expanded CDR3 amino acid sequences shared. The repertoires of 18 of 34 multiple sclerosis patients were placed by phylogenetic grouping in a single related-CDR3 cluster, which may be a signature.

Germline V gene sequence: CDR1 MNHNY, CDR2 SVGAGI (reference sequence). This CDR3 has 15 residues. V shed 6 bases, J shed 5 bases, and the junction held 6 bases outside the gene matches. TCRdb fed the 5' RACE reads into MiXCR, producing one record per CDR3 protein. The sample consists of roughly 17,000 distinct CDR3 sequences, 2.6% of them appearing once. Sequenced: PBMCs. The chain carries TRBV6-6 and TRBJ2-3; TRBD2 matches 12 bases. The receptor's source is a woman between 18 and 29 years old with multiple sclerosis. DNA of the CDR3: TGTGCCAGCAGGCTAGCGGGAGGGCCTGTAGATACGCAGTATTTT. Encoded protein: CASRLAGGPVDTQYF.